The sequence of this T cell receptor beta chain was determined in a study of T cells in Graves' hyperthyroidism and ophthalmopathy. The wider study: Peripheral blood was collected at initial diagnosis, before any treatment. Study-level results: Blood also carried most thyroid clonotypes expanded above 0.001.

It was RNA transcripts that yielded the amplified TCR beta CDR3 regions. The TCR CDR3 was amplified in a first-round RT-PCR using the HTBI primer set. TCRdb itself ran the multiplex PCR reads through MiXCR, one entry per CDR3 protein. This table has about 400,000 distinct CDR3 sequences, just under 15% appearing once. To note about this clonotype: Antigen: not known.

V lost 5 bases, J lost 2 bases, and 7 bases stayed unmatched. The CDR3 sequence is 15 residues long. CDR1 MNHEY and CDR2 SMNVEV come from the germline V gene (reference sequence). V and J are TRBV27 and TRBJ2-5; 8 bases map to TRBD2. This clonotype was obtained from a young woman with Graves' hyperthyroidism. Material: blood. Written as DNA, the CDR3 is TGTGCCAGCAGTCCTAGCGGGCTTAATCAAGAGACCCAGTACTTC. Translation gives CASSPSGLNQETQYF.